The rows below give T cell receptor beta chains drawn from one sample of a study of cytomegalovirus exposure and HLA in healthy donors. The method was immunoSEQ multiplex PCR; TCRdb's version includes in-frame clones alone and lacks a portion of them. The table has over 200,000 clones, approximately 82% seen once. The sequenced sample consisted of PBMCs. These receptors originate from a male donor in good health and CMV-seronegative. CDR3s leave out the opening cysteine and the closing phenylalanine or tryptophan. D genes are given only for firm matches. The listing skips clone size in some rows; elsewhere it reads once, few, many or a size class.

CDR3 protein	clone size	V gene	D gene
SSSPGTSGRYDEQY	-	TRBV7-9	TRBD2
ASSKAVYNEQF	-	TRBV28	-
ASSEGADSNQPQH	-	TRBV4-2	TRBD1
ASSVGHLDPYGYT	-	TRBV5-4	-
ASSLVGGSYTDTQY	-	TRBV27	TRBD2
SVDQGGETQY	-	TRBV29-1	-
ASRQGFGELF	-	TRBV28	-
ASSQHYLGSYNEQF	-	TRBV4-1	-
ASSWTAYGYT	-	TRBV19	-
AGLDRGGYT	once	TRBV28	TRBD1
ASSYTEAGELF	-	TRBV6-5	-
ASSLGLATTDTQY	-	TRBV5-6	TRBD2
ASSPGLAGSTGANVLT	-	TRBV5-1	TRBD2
ASSWGQGVGTGELF	once	TRBV11-2	TRBD1
ASSFGQGTDTQY	-	TRBV5-6	-
ASSFTGTSSVNEQF	few	TRBV7-2	TRBD2
ASSGLAGGPDTQY	-	TRBV6-5	TRBD2
ASSPSFQPQH	-	TRBV6-5	-
ASSSTGTHSPLH	-	TRBV6-5	TRBD1
ASSLAGGTEQY	-	TRBV5-8	-
ASGEVDTQY	-	TRBV28	-
ASSLNGTPLGELF	once	TRBV5-1	-
ASQKPGQLQETQY	-	TRBV6-1	TRBD1
ASHYLKAGGNEQF	-	TRBV27	TRBD2
ASRQGLGVETQY	-	TRBV11-2	TRBD1
ASSPRWGDNEQY	once	TRBV9	-
ASSFIGENQPQH	few	TRBV4-1	-
ASTKSGTAYEQY	-	TRBV7-9	TRBD1
ASSLQFRNQPQH	few	TRBV5-8	-
ASSLSFEPGKNEQF	-	TRBV5-6	-
ASGQGNSGNTIY	-	TRBV2	TRBD1
ASSELAGATDTQY	many	TRBV6-1	TRBD2
ASSLDRAYNEQF	once	TRBV5-4	-
ASSVEPQGGYYGYT	few	TRBV6-4	TRBD1
ASSLAGGSGNTIY	-	TRBV11-2	-
ASSIPPPGNYGYT	-	TRBV5-4	-
ASSREQGSEQY	few	TRBV5-1	TRBD1
AIRLAGYEQF	-	TRBV2	TRBD2
ASSRQIQETQY	-	TRBV6-1	-
AIQTSGRMNTGELF	-	TRBV6-4	TRBD2
ASSEGLAGGPARETQY	-	TRBV10-1	TRBD2
ASSTGQGGDTQY	-	TRBV6-5	TRBD1
ASRTSGNNEQF	-	TRBV2	TRBD2
ASSAQGSRETQY	few	TRBV6-1	-
ASRYSQGSFETQY	-	TRBV7-2	-
ASSLVLREGTEQF	-	TRBV7-9	TRBD2
ATSRDRVIETQY	-	TRBV15	-
ASSIRAGSGEINGYT	-	TRBV19	-
AWSVPYRDYEQY	-	TRBV30	-
ASSKGTIYNEQF	-	TRBV11-3	-